This entry is about one T cell receptor (beta chain). This sample was taken from a study of blood T cell repertoires in COVID-19. On the study more broadly: In each case, the material was cDNA or gDNA derived from T cells, B-cell-depleted T cells, or PBMCs.

This CDR3 is built from 13 residues. The germline V gene encodes CDR1 GTSNPN and CDR2 SVGIG (reference sequence). With V trimmed by 3 bases and J by 9 bases, 4 bases remained unmatched. The assay was immunoSEQ multiplex PCR, and TCRdb's table has in-frame clones only and misses some. The table includes approximately 210,000 clones, 70% to 90% detected once. The source is a man aged 55 to 70 with COVID-19, enrolled during active disease. Sequenced: peripheral blood. The rearrangement uses TRBV30 and TRBJ1-6, with 8 positions matching TRBD1. The CDR3 loop is CAWRPRGPSPLHF. As DNA, the CDR3 is TGTGCCTGGAGACCCAGGGGGCCTTCACCCCTCCACTTT.